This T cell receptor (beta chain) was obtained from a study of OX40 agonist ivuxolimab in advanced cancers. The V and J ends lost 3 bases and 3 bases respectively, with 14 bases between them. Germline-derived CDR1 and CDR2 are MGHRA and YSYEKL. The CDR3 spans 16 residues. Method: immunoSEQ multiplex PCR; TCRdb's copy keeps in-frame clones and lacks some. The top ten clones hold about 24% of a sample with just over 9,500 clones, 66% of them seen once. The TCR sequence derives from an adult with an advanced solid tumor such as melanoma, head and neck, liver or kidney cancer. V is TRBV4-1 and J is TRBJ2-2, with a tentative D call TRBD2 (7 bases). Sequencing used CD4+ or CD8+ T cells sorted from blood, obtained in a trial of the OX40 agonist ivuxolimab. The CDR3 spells CASSQGAGAYTGELFF. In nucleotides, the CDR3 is TGCGCCAGCAGCCAGGGGGCGGGAGCGTACACCGGGGAGCTGTTTTTT.